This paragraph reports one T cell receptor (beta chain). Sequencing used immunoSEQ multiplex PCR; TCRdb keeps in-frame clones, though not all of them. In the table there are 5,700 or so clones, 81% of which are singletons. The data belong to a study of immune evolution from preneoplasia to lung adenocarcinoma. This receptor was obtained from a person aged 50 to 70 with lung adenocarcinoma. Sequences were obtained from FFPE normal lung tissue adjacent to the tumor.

The CDR3 loop is CASSRSLPGGTDTQYF. The CDR3 coding sequence is TGTGCCAGCAGTCGAAGCCTACCCGGTGGCACAGATACGCAGTATTTT. The V gene is TRBV2, the J gene TRBJ2-3; unclear D gene. CDR3 size: 16 residues. V gave up 5 bases and J gave up 1 base, with 16 bases separating them. CDR1 is SNHLY and CDR2 is FYNNEI in the germline V gene.